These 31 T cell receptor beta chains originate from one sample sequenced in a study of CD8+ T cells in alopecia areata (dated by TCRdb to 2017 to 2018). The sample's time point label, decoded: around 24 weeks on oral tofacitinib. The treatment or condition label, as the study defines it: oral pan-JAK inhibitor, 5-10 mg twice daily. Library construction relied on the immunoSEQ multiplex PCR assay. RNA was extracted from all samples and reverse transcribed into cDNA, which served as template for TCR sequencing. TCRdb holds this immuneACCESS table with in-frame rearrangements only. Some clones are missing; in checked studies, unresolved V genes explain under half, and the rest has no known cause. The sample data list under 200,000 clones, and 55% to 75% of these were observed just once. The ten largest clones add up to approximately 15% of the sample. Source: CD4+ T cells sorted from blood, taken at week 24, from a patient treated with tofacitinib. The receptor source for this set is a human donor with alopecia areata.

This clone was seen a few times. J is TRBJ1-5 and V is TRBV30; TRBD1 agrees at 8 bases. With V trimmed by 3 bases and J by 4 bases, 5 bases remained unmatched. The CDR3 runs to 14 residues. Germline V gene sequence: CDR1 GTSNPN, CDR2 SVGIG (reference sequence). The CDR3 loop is CAWSGQGANQPQHF. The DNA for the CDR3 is TGTGCCTGGAGCGGGCAGGGGGCAAATCAGCCCCAGCATTTT.

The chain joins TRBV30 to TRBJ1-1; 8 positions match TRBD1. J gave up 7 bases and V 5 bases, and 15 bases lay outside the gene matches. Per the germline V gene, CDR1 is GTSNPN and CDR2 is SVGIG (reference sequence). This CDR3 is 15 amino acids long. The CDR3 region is CAWDSSGRGLNEAFF. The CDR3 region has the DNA TGTGCCTGGGACTCCTCGGGCAGGGGGCTGAATGAAGCTTTCTTT.

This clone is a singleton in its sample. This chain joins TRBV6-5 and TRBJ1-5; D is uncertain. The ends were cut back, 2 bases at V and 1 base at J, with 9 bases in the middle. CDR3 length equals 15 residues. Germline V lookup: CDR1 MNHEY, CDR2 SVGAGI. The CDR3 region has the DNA TGTGCCAGCAGTTACGACGGAACGAGCAATCAGCCCCAGCATTTT. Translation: CASSYDGTSNQPQHF.

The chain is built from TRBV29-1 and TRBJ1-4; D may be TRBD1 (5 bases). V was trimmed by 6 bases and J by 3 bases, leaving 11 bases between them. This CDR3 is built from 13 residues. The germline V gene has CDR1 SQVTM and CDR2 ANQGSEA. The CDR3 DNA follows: TGCAGCGTGGGGGACGTCTCTAATGAAAAACTGTTTTTT. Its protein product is CSVGDVSNEKLFF.

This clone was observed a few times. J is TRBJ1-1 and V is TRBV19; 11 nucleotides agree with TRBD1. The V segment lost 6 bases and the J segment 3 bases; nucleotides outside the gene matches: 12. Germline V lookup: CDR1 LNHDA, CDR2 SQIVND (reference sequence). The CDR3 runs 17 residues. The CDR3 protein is CASSEAGQGVWDTEAFF. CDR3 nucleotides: TGTGCCAGTAGCGAAGCGGGACAGGGGGTTTGGGACACTGAAGCTTTCTTT.

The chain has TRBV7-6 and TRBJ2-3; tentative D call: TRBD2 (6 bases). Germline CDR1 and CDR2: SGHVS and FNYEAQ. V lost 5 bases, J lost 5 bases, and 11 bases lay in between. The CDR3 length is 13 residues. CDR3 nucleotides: TGTGCCAGCAGCGCCGCCGGGGGAGATACGCAGTATTTT. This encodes CASSAAGGDTQYF.

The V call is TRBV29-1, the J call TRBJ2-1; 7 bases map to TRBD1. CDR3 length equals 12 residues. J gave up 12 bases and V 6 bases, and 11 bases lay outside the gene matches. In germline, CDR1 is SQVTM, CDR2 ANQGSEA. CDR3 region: CSVDGQDRVQFF. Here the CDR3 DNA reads TGCAGCGTCGACGGACAGGACCGGGTGCAGTTCTTC.

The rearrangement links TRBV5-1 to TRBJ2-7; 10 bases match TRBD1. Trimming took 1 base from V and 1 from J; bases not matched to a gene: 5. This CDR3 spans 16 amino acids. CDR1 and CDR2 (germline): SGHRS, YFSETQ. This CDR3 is CASSLSGTGVSYEQYF. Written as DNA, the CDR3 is TGCGCCAGCAGCTTGTCCGGGACAGGGGTTTCCTACGAGCAGTACTTC.

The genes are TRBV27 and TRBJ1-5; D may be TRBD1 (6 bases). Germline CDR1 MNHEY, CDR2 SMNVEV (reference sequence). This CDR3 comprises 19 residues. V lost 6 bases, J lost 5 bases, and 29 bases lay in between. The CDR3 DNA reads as TGTGCCAGCAGGGGGGCGCCAGGGGAACACACGTGGGGCGATCAGCCCCAGCATTTT. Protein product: CASRGAPGEHTWGDQPQHF.

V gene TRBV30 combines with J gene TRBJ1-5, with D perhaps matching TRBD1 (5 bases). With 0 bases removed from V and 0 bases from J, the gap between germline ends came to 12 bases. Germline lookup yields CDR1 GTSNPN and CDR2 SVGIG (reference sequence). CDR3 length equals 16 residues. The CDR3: CAWSVRTGDSNQPQHF. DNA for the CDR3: TGTGCCTGGAGTGTAAGAACAGGCGATAGCAATCAGCCCCAGCATTTT.

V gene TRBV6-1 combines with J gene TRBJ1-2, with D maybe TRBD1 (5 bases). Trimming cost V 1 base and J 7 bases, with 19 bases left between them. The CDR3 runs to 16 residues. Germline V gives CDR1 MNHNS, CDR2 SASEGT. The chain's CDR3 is CASSEGSVGTGGGYTF. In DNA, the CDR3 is TGTGCCAGCAGTGAAGGAAGCGTGGGGACCGGCGGTGGCTACACCTTC.

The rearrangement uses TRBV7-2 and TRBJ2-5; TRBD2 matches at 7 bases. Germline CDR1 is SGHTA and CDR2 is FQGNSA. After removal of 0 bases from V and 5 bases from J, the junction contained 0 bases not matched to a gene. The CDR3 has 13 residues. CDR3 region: CASSLAGRETQYF. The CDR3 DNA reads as TGTGCCAGCAGCTTAGCCGGGAGGGAGACCCAGTACTTC.

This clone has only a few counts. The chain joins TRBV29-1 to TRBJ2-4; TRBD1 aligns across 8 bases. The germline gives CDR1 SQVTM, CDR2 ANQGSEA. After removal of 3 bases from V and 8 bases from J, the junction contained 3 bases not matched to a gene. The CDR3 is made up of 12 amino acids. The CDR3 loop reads CSVETGVDIQYF. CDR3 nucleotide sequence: TGCAGCGTTGAGACAGGGGTGGACATTCAGTACTTC. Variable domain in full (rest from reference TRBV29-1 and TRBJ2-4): SAVISQKPSRDICQRGTSLTIQCQVDSQVTMMFWYRQQPGQSLTLIATANQGSEATYESGFVIDKFPISRPNLTFSTLTVSNMSPEDSSIYLCSVETGVDIQYFGAGTRLSVL.

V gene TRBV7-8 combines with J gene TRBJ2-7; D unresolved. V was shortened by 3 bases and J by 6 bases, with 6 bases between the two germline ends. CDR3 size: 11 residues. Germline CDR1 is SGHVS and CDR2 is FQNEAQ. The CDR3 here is CASSFASEQYF. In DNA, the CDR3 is TGTGCCAGCAGCTTTGCGAGCGAGCAGTACTTC.

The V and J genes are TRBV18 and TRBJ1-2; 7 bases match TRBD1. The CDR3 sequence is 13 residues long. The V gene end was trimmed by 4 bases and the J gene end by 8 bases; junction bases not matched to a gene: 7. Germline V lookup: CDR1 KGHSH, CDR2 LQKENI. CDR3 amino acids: CASSHDREVGYTF. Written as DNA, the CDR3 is TGTGCCAGCTCACACGACAGGGAAGTAGGCTACACCTTC.

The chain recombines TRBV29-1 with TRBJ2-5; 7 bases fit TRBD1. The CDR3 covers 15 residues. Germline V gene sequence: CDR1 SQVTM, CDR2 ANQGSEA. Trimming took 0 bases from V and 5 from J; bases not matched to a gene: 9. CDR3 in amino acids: CSVEDWSGGMETQYF. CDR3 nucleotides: TGCAGCGTTGAAGATTGGTCAGGGGGTATGGAGACCCAGTACTTC. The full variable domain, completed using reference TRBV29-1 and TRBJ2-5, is SAVISQKPSRDICQRGTSLTIQCQVDSQVTMMFWYRQQPGQSLTLIATANQGSEATYESGFVIDKFPISRPNLTFSTLTVSNMSPEDSSIYLCSVEDWSGGMETQYFGPGTRLLVL.

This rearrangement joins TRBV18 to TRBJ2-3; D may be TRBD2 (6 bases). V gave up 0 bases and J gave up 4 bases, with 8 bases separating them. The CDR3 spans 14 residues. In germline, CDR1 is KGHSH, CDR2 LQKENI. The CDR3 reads CASSPPSGADTQYF. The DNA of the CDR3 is TGTGCCAGCTCACCACCGTCGGGGGCAGATACGCAGTATTTT.

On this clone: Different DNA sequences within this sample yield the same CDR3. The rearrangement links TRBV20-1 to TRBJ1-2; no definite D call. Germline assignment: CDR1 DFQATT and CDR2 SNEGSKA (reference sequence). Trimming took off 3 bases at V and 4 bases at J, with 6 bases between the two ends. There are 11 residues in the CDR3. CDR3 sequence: CSARVGYGYTF. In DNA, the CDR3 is TGCAGTGCTAGGGTAGGCTATGGCTACACCTTC.

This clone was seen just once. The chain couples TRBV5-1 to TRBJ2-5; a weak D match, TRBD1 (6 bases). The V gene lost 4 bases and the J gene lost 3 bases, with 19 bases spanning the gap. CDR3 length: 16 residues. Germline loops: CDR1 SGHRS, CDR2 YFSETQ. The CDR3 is CASSVRGTRGKETQYF. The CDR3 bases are TGCGCCAGCAGCGTCAGGGGAACGAGGGGGAAAGAGACCCAGTACTTC.

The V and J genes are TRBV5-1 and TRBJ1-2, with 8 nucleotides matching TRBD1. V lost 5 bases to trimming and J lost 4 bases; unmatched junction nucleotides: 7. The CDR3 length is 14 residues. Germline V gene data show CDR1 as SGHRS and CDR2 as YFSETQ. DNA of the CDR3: TGCGCCAGCAGGTTTGGACAGGGAGGCTATGGCTACACCTTC. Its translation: CASRFGQGGYGYTF. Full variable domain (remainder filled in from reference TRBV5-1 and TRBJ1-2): KAGVTQTPRYLIKTRGQQVTLSCSPISGHRSVSWYQQTPGQGLQFLFEYFSETQRNKGNFPGRFSGRQFSNSRSEMNVSTLELGDSALYLCASRFGQGGYGYTFGSGTRLTVV.

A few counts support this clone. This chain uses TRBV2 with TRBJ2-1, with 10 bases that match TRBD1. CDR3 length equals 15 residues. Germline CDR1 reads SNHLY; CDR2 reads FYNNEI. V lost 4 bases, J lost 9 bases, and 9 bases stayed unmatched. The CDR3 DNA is TGTGCCAGCAGTGGAGGGACAGGGGAGGTCAGTGAGCAGTTCTTC. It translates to CASSGGTGEVSEQFF.

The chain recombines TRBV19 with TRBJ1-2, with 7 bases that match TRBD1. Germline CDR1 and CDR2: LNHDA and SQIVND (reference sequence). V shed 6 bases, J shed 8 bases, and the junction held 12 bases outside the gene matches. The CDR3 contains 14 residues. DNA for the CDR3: TGTGCCAGTAGGGACCTCGACAGGGCGGTCGGCTACACCTTC. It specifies CASRDLDRAVGYTF. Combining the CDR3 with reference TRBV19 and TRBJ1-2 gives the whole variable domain DGGITQSPKYLFRKEGQNVTLSCEQNLNHDAMYWYRQDPGQGLRLIYYSQIVNDFQKGDIAEGYSVSREKKESFPLTVTSAQKNPTAFYLCASRDLDRAVGYTFGSGTRLTVV.

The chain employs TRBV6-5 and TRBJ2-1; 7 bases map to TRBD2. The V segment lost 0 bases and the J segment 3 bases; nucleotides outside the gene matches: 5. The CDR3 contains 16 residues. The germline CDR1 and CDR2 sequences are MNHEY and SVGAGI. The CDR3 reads CASSYSIRGDYNEQFF. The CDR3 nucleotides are TGTGCCAGCAGTTACTCGATCCGGGGGGACTACAATGAGCAGTTCTTC.

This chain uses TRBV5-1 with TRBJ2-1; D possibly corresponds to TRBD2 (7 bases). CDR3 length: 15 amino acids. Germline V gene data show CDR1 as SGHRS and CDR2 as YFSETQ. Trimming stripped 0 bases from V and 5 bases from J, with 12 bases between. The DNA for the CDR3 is TGCGCCAGCAGCTTGGCGGGGGGCCGAGACAATGAGCAGTTCTTC. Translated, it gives CASSLAGGRDNEQFF.

CDR3 in amino acids: CAWTPPGLAEETQYF. In DNA form, the CDR3 reads TGTGCCTGGACCCCCCCCGGACTAGCCGAAGAGACCCAGTACTTC. This rearrangement joins TRBV30 to TRBJ2-5, with 8 bases matching TRBD2. In germline, CDR1 is GTSNPN, CDR2 SVGIG (reference sequence). Germline trimming cut 4 bases from V and 3 bases from J; bases unmatched to any gene: 10. The CDR3 covers 15 residues.

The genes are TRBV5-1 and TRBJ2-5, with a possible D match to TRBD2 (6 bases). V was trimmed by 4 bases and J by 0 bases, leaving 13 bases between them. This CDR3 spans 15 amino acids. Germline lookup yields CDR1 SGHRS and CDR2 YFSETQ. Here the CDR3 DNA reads TGCGCCAGCAGCCCCCGTGGCGGGGACCAAGAGACCCAGTACTTC. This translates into CASSPRGGDQETQYF.

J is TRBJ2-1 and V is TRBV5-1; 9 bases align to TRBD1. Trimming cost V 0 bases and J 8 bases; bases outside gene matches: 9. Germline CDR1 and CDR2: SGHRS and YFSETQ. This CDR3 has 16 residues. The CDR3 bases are TGCGCCAGCAGCTTGGTGGGACAGGGACGTTTCGATGAGCAGTTCTTC. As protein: CASSLVGQGRFDEQFF.

The CDR3 is CSVALDSSGNTIYF. CDR3 bases: TGCAGCGTTGCCCTGGACAGTTCTGGAAACACCATATATTTT. The chain couples TRBV29-1 to TRBJ1-3, with D perhaps TRBD1 (6 bases). The germline V gene encodes CDR1 SQVTM and CDR2 ANQGSEA. The CDR3 runs 14 residues. The V and J ends lost 4 bases and 1 base respectively, with 11 bases between them.

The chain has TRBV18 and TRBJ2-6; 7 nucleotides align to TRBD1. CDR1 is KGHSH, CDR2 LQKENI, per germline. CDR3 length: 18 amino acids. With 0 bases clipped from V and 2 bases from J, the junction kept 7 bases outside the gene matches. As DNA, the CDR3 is TGTGCCAGCTCACCACCTTTATCAGACAGGGCTGGGGCCAACGTCCTGACTTTC. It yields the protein CASSPPLSDRAGANVLTF.

CDR3 protein: CASSQAPDRAETQYF. CDR3 nucleotides: TGCGCCAGCAGCCAAGCCCCTGACCGTGCCGAGACCCAGTACTTC. The chain recombines TRBV4-1 with TRBJ2-5; D remains unclear. The CDR3 has 15 amino acids. CDR1 MGHRA and CDR2 YSYEKL come from the germline V gene. V lost 1 base and J lost 5, with 14 bases in between.

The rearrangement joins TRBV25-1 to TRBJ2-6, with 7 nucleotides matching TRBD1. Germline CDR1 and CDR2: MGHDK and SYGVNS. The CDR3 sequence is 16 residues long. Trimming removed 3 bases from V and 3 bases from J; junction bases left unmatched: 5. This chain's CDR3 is CASSERTGFGANVLTF. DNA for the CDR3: TGTGCCAGCAGTGAGAGGACAGGCTTTGGGGCCAACGTCCTGACTTTC.